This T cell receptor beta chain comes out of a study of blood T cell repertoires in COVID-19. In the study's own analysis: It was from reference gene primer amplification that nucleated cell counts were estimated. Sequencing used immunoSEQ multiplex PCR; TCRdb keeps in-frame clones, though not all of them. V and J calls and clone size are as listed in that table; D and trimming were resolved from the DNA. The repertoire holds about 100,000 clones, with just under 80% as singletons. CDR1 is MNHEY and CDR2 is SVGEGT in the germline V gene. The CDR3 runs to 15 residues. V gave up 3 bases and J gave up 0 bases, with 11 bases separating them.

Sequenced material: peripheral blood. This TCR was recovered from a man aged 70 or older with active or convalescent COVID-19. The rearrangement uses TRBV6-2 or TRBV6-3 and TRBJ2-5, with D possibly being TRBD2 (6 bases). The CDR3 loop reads CASSYSRGDQETQYF. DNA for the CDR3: TGTGCCAGCAGTTATTCGCGGGGCGACCAAGAGACCCAGTACTTC.